What follows are 31 T cell receptor beta chains derived from one specimen sequenced in a study of vaccination and CD4 T cells after COVID-19. Their antigens remain unidentified. Treatment reported: approximately nine-day PBMC culture with coronavirus spike peptide pools or control peptides (ViraFEST assay). Cultured CD4+ T cell DNA underwent sequencing with the Oncomine TCR Beta short-read assay. TCRdb recomputed calls from the PCR reads with MiXCR, one row per CDR3 protein. The sample has roughly 13,000 distinct CDR3 sequences; under 80% are singletons. Material: CD4+ T cells from blood, cultured in vitro. The origin of the receptors is a human donor who had recovered from COVID-19.

This chain links TRBV5-1 with TRBJ2-7; 7 bases are shared with TRBD1. The CDR3 runs 14 residues. The junction had 9 bases not matched to a gene; V was cut back by 7 bases and J by 2 bases. Germline CDR1 is SGHRS and CDR2 is YFSETQ. CDR3 bases: TGCGCCAGCCGGACTCGACAGGGCGCCTACGAGCAGTACTTC. Translated: CASRTRQGAYEQYF.

V usage is TRBV5-1 and J usage is TRBJ1-2; 9 positions match TRBD1. Germline CDR1 reads SGHRS; CDR2 reads YFSETQ. The CDR3 is 15 amino acids. V trimming: 3 bases; J trimming: 1 base; junction bases outside the gene matches: 4. CDR3 coding DNA: TGCGCCAGCAGCTCCGGGACAGGGATTAACTATGGCTACACCTTC. It codes for CASSSGTGINYGYTF.

The rearrangement links TRBV7-2 to TRBJ1-1; TRBD1 aligns across 8 bases. V trimming: 4 bases; J trimming: 0 bases; junction bases outside the gene matches: 4. The V gene's germline CDR1 is SGHTA and CDR2 FQGNSA. The CDR3 totals 15 residues. CDR3: CASSWRTGMNTEAFF. CDR3 DNA: TGTGCCAGCAGCTGGAGGACAGGGATGAACACTGAAGCTTTCTTT. Full variable domain (rest looked up from reference TRBV7-2 and TRBJ1-1): GAGVSQSPSNKVTEKGKDVELRCDPISGHTALYWYRQSLGQGLEFLIYFQGNSAPDKSGLPSDRFSAERTGGSVSTLTIQRTQQEDSAVYLCASSWRTGMNTEAFFGQGTRLTVV.

In this sample, this clonotype turned up a few times. J is TRBJ1-1 and V is TRBV7-2; the D is unclear. V was cut by 2 bases and J by 0 bases, with 4 bases left in between. The CDR3 sequence is 13 residues long. CDR1 and CDR2 (germline): SGHTA, FQGNSA. DNA of the CDR3: TGTGCCAGCAGCTTACAAGTGAACACTGAAGCTTTCTTT. It specifies CASSLQVNTEAFF.

The chain joins TRBV6-2 or TRBV6-3 to TRBJ2-5; D not certain. Germline CDR1 reads MNHEY; CDR2 reads SVGEGT. This CDR3 spans 12 amino acids. V lost 0 bases, J lost 5 bases, and 4 bases lay in between. CDR3 sequence reads: CASSYSRETQYF. The CDR3 nucleotides read TGTGCCAGCAGTTACTCGAGGGAGACCCAGTACTTC.

This chain links TRBV7-9 with TRBJ2-5; TRBD2 aligns across 7 bases. Trimming at V came to 3 bases and at J to 3 bases, leaving 4 bases not matched to a gene. Germline V gene lookup returns CDR1 SEHNR and CDR2 FQNEAQ (reference sequence). The CDR3 sequence is 14 residues long. The CDR3 DNA is TGTGCCAGCAGCTTTGGGACTATGGAAGAGACCCAGTACTTC. Translation gives CASSFGTMEETQYF.

The genes are TRBV19 and TRBJ2-1, with 12 bases matching TRBD2. The CDR3 length is 16 residues. CDR1 is LNHDA and CDR2 is SQIVND in the germline V gene (reference sequence). V lost 5 bases to trimming and J lost 6 bases; unmatched junction nucleotides: 8. The CDR3 region is CASSWALAGGGNEQFF. The CDR3 DNA reads TGTGCCAGTAGTTGGGCCCTAGCGGGGGGGGGCAATGAGCAGTTCTTC.

This clonotype has a handful of counts. This chain's CDR3 is CSASEGYGNTIYF. The CDR3 DNA sequence: TGCAGTGCTAGTGAGGGGTATGGAAACACCATATATTTT. This rearrangement joins TRBV20-1 to TRBJ1-3, with D perhaps matching TRBD1 (5 bases). The V and J ends lost 3 bases and 3 bases respectively, with 9 bases between them. This CDR3 region has 13 residues. Germline-derived CDR1 and CDR2 are DFQATT and SNEGSKA (reference sequence).

A few counts support this clonotype. The rearrangement joins TRBV7-2 to TRBJ1-6; D unclear. The CDR3 consists of 13 residues. V dropped 11 bases and J dropped 8 bases, with 16 bases sitting between them. Germline loops: CDR1 SGHTA, CDR2 FQGNSA. CDR3 protein: CAGRAPGDSPLHF. CDR3 coding DNA: TGTGCCGGACGGGCGCCCGGGGATTCACCCCTCCACTTT.

This chain links TRBV24-1 with TRBJ1-5; no clear D gene. The CDR3 runs to 16 residues. Germline V CDR1 and CDR2: KGHDR, SFDVKD. With 5 bases removed from V and 3 bases from J, the gap between germline ends came to 16 bases. In DNA form, the CDR3 reads TGTGCCACCAGTGCTCGGGAGGAGGGAGACAATCAGCCCCAGCATTTT. It is translated as CATSAREEGDNQPQHF.

The chain carries TRBV5-1 and TRBJ1-2; D remains ambiguous. V lost 4 bases, J lost 4 bases, and 8 bases lay in between. This CDR3 has 12 residues. The germline CDR1 and CDR2 sequences are SGHRS and YFSETQ. The CDR3 is CASSPTRYGYTF. The DNA for the CDR3 is TGCGCCAGCAGCCCTACTCGCTATGGCTACACCTTC. Full variable domain (outside the CDR3, taken from reference TRBV5-1 and TRBJ1-2): KAGVTQTPRYLIKTRGQQVTLSCSPISGHRSVSWYQQTPGQGLQFLFEYFSETQRNKGNFPGRFSGRQFSNSRSEMNVSTLELGDSALYLCASSPTRYGYTFGSGTRLTVV.

The chain recombines TRBV12-3 or TRBV12-4 with TRBJ1-1; a weak D match, TRBD1 (6 bases). The CDR3 is 15 amino acids. Trimming cost V 3 bases and J 1 base, with 12 bases left between them. The CDR3 sequence is CASSFPGGQNTEAFF. DNA of the CDR3: TGTGCCAGCAGTTTCCCCGGGGGCCAGAACACTGAAGCTTTCTTT.

The chain recombines TRBV20-1 with TRBJ2-5; D gene uncertain. Looked up from germline, CDR1 is DFQATT and CDR2 is SNEGSKA (reference sequence). The CDR3 runs to 16 residues. The ends were cut back, 6 bases at V and 5 bases at J, with 25 bases in the middle. The DNA of the CDR3 is TGCAGTGCCTTAGTAGGTTTAGCCGGTCTATGGGAGACCCAGTACTTC. Residues: CSALVGLAGLWETQYF.

The chain links TRBV12-3 or TRBV12-4 to TRBJ1-5, with TRBD1 identical over 10 bases. The CDR3 extends over 17 amino acids. With 2 bases clipped from V and 2 bases from J, the junction kept 6 bases outside the gene matches. The CDR3 reads CASSLLGQGFGNQPQHF. CDR3 DNA: TGTGCCAGCAGTTTATTGGGACAGGGGTTTGGCAATCAGCCCCAGCATTTT.

The gene calls are TRBV5-1 and TRBJ2-2; D gene unclear. V lost 0 bases and J lost 4, with 10 bases in between. The CDR3 has 15 residues. Germline V gene sequence: CDR1 SGHRS, CDR2 YFSETQ. The DNA for the CDR3 is TGCGCCAGCAGCTTGGGTGGGCGCGGCACCGGGGAGCTGTTTTTT. Amino acids: CASSLGGRGTGELFF.

The V and J genes are TRBV7-2 and TRBJ2-7, with 10 positions matching TRBD2. The CDR3 consists of 13 residues. Per the germline V gene, CDR1 is SGHTA and CDR2 is FQGNSA. J lost 3 bases, V lost 6 bases, and 2 bases had no gene match. CDR3 DNA: TGTGCCAGCAGTTCTAGCGGGAGCTACGAGCAGTACTTC. The encoded protein is CASSSSGSYEQYF.

The genes are TRBV11-2 and TRBJ2-1; TRBD2 matches 13 bases. CDR3 size: 16 residues. Trimming removed 6 bases from V and 4 bases from J; junction bases left unmatched: 6. From germline, CDR1 is SGHAT and CDR2 FQNNGV. The CDR3 DNA sequence: TGTGCCAGCAGGCCACTAGCGGGGGGGAAATACAATGAGCAGTTCTTC. Protein sequence: CASRPLAGGKYNEQFF.

The chain uses TRBV6-1 and TRBJ1-6; TRBD1 matches at 7 bases. The CDR3 runs to 15 residues. Trimming took 5 bases from V and 7 from J; bases not matched to a gene: 8. Germline CDR1 MNHNS, CDR2 SASEGT. Here the CDR3 reads CASSRDSILNSPLHF. CDR3 coding DNA: TGTGCCAGCAGTCGGGACAGTATCTTGAATTCACCCCTCCACTTT.

This clonotype was detected a few times. J is TRBJ2-3 and V is TRBV20-1; D may be TRBD1 (6 bases). V lost 4 bases and J 14 bases, leaving 22 bases between the germline ends. The CDR3 is 13 amino acids. Germline values: CDR1 DFQATT, CDR2 SNEGSKA (reference sequence). CDR3 coding DNA: TGCAGTGCTACTCAAAACGCAGGGGCACTTCCGTATTTT. Amino acids: CSATQNAGALPYF.

The chain's CDR3 is CASSYKSGNQPQHF. In nucleotides, the CDR3 is TGTGCCAGCAGTTATAAAAGCGGCAATCAGCCCCAGCATTTT. V gene TRBV6-2 or TRBV6-3 combines with J gene TRBJ1-5; D is uncertain. V lost 3 bases and J lost 2, with 8 bases in between. The CDR3 sequence is 14 residues long. The germline CDR1 and CDR2 sequences are MNHEY and SVGEGT.

CDR3 nucleotide sequence: TGTGCCAGCAGCCCGGGACTACCTCCCTACGAGCAGTACTTC. This codes for CASSPGLPPYEQYF. V is TRBV5-4 and J is TRBJ2-7; 7 bases map to TRBD2. With 4 bases clipped from V and 2 bases from J, the junction kept 6 bases outside the gene matches. This CDR3 is built from 14 residues. Germline V gene lookup returns CDR1 SGHNT and CDR2 YYREEE (reference sequence).

V is TRBV18 and J is TRBJ2-7, with a weak D call TRBD2 (6 bases). CDR3 length equals 13 residues. The V and J ends lost 8 bases and 4 bases respectively, with 15 bases between them. CDR1 is KGHSH and CDR2 is LQKENI in the germline V gene. The chain's CDR3 is CASQGDSPYEQYF. The CDR3 region has the DNA TGTGCCAGCCAAGGGGACTCCCCGTACGAGCAGTACTTC.

In regard to this clonotype: A junction boundary mismatches the germline segment, possibly from a read error. J is TRBJ2-2 and V is TRBV27; 7 bases line up with TRBD1. This CDR3 spans 16 amino acids. Germline-derived CDR1 and CDR2 are MNHEY and SMNVEV (reference sequence). This chain's CDR3 is CASSPRTGPNTGEPFF. CDR3 nucleotides: TGTGCCAGCAGTCCCCGGACAGGCCCGAACACCGGGGAGCCGTTTTTT.

Only a few counts were recorded for this clonotype. The chain's CDR3 is CASSSTGTSAYNEQFF. In DNA form, the CDR3 reads TGCGCCAGCAGCTCCACCGGGACTAGCGCATACAATGAGCAGTTCTTC. V usage is TRBV5-1 and J usage is TRBJ2-1, with TRBD2 matching 10 bases. The CDR3 length is 16 residues. Germline V gives CDR1 SGHRS, CDR2 YFSETQ. V was pared by 3 bases and J by 4 bases, with 7 bases of the junction left unmatched. Supplemented by reference TRBV5-1 and TRBJ2-1, the full variable domain reads KAGVTQTPRYLIKTRGQQVTLSCSPISGHRSVSWYQQTPGQGLQFLFEYFSETQRNKGNFPGRFSGRQFSNSRSEMNVSTLELGDSALYLCASSSTGTSAYNEQFFGPGTRLTVL.

The V and J genes are TRBV12-3 or TRBV12-4 and TRBJ1-6; 7 positions agree with TRBD1. The V segment lost 3 bases and the J segment 9 bases; nucleotides outside the gene matches: 8. The CDR3 extends over 15 amino acids. This CDR3 reads CASSFGTVQGSPLHF. CDR3 sequence (DNA): TGTGCCAGCAGTTTTGGGACAGTCCAAGGTTCACCCCTCCACTTT.

The rearrangement uses TRBV7-2 and TRBJ2-3; the D is unclear. V lost 5 bases and J 4 bases, leaving 10 bases between the germline ends. This CDR3 comprises 13 residues. The germline CDR1 and CDR2 sequences are SGHTA and FQGNSA. This CDR3 is CASSQVGSDTQYF. The CDR3 DNA reads TGTGCCAGCAGCCAGGTTGGCTCAGATACGCAGTATTTT.

V usage is TRBV24-1 and J usage is TRBJ2-1, with TRBD2 matching over 11 bases. The CDR3 has 16 residues. V lost 7 bases, J lost 4 bases, and 8 bases stayed unmatched. Germline V gene sequence: CDR1 KGHDR, CDR2 SFDVKD. CDR3 DNA sequence: TGTGCCACCAGCCGGGGGGGGACTAGCGGTTACAATGAGCAGTTCTTC. Translating it yields CATSRGGTSGYNEQFF.

The chain has TRBV11-3 and TRBJ2-7; D remains unclear. The germline CDR1 and CDR2 sequences are SGHNT and YENEEA. The CDR3 loop spans 14 amino acids. V was pared by 2 bases and J by 4 bases, with 12 bases between. The CDR3 loop reads CASSLSRSSYEQYF. In DNA, the CDR3 is TGTGCCAGCAGCTTATCCCGCAGCTCTTACGAGCAGTACTTC.

The chain combines TRBV7-2 with TRBJ2-3; 8 bases map to TRBD1. CDR3 size: 14 residues. V lost 5 bases to trimming and J lost 1 base; unmatched junction nucleotides: 2. CDR1 and CDR2 (germline): SGHTA, FQGNSA. The CDR3 nucleotides read TGTGCCAGCAGCCAGGGACAGGGCACAGATACGCAGTATTTT. Translation: CASSQGQGTDTQYF.

This clonotype is large (0.1 to 1%) within its sample. The V and J genes are TRBV7-2 and TRBJ1-2; unclear D gene. The CDR3 runs 13 residues. V was pared by 8 bases and J by 3 bases, with 13 bases between. Per germline, CDR1 SGHTA and CDR2 FQGNSA. The CDR3 DNA sequence: TGTGCCAGCCGTCCGGGGTCTTACTATGGCTACACCTTC. This encodes CASRPGSYYGYTF.

This clonotype was counted a few times. This chain joins TRBV27 and TRBJ1-1; TRBD1 might be the D (5 bases). V was shortened by 3 bases and J by 4 bases, with 9 bases between the two germline ends. CDR1 is MNHEY and CDR2 is SMNVEV in the germline V gene (reference sequence). The CDR3 loop spans 13 amino acids. The CDR3 DNA is TGTGCCAGCAGTTTTCGAAGGGGCACTGAAGCTTTCTTT. Protein sequence: CASSFRRGTEAFF.